One and the same sample provided the 25 T cell receptor beta chains below, sequenced in a study of T cell responses to AZD1222 COVID-19 vaccine. Sequencing used immunoSEQ multiplex PCR; TCRdb keeps in-frame clones, though not all of them. This table holds 150,000 to 200,000 clones, around 93% found once. The material was peripheral blood, obtained on day 0 of AZD1222 vaccination. The source is an adult in good health.

The rearrangement uses TRBV30 and TRBJ2-3, with 10 bases aligning to TRBD2. Germline CDR1 GTSNPN, CDR2 SVGIG (reference sequence). This CDR3 region has 20 residues. J was trimmed by 0 bases and V by 5 bases; bases with no gene match: 20. CDR3 residues: CAWAGPLAGFNPSSTDTQYF. The CDR3 region has the DNA TGTGCCTGGGCCGGACCACTAGCGGGGTTCAATCCCTCGAGCACAGATACGCAGTATTTT.

The chain recombines TRBV12-3 or TRBV12-4 with TRBJ1-2; D gene ambiguous. Deletions cut 7 bases from V and 13 bases from J, with 16 bases between. The length of the CDR3 is 11 residues. DNA for the CDR3: TGTGCCAGCACCTCCCTCTCGCTACTCACCTTC. This gives the protein CASTSLSLLTF.

The gene calls are TRBV7-9 and TRBJ2-7, with 9 bases fitting TRBD1. CDR3 length: 15 residues. Germline values: CDR1 SEHNR, CDR2 FQNEAQ (reference sequence). V was pared by 5 bases and J by 3 bases, with 8 bases of the junction left unmatched. CDR3 sequence (DNA): TGTGCCAGCAGCCCCACCTGGACAGGGGACTACGAGCAGTACTTC. Protein product: CASSPTWTGDYEQYF.

The rearrangement uses TRBV28 and TRBJ1-2, with a weak D call TRBD1 (5 bases). V was cut by 3 bases and J by 5 bases, with 19 bases left in between. The CDR3 extends over 16 amino acids. Germline loops: CDR1 MDHEN, CDR2 SYDVKM. The CDR3 spells CASSLSGGGGEYGYTF. CDR3 DNA sequence: TGTGCCAGCAGTTTGTCGGGCGGGGGGGGAGAGTATGGCTACACCTTC.

V and J are TRBV19 and TRBJ2-1; the D gene is possibly TRBD2 (5 bases). CDR1 is LNHDA and CDR2 is SQIVND in the germline V gene (reference sequence). This CDR3 comprises 15 residues. V dropped 8 bases and J dropped 4 bases, with 18 bases sitting between them. The CDR3 protein is CASATSRVSYNEQFF. CDR3 nucleotides: TGTGCCAGTGCCACATCGCGGGTATCGTACAATGAGCAGTTCTTC.

This chain links TRBV19 with TRBJ2-4, with 11 bases lining up with TRBD2. The length of the CDR3 is 19 residues. Germline CDR1 reads LNHDA; CDR2 reads SQIVND (reference sequence). With V trimmed by 7 bases and J by 0 bases, 14 bases remained unmatched. The CDR3: CASMSTGLAGPRAKNIQYF. The CDR3 nucleotides read TGTGCCAGTATGAGTACTGGACTAGCGGGCCCCCGAGCCAAAAACATTCAGTACTTC. The full variable domain, with the rest looked up from reference TRBV19 and TRBJ2-4, is DGGITQSPKYLFRKEGQNVTLSCEQNLNHDAMYWYRQDPGQGLRLIYYSQIVNDFQKGDIAEGYSVSREKKESFPLTVTSAQKNPTAFYLCASMSTGLAGPRAKNIQYFGAGTRLSVL.

V and J are TRBV28 and TRBJ2-3, with D hard to call. The V end was cut by 2 bases, the J end by 5 bases, with 5 bases between. This CDR3 is 12 amino acids long. The germline CDR1 and CDR2 sequences are MDHEN and SYDVKM. CDR3 loop: CASSLRVDTQYF. CDR3 coding DNA: TGTGCCAGCAGTTTAAGGGTAGATACGCAGTATTTT.

The V gene is TRBV3-1 (or the pseudogene TRBV3-2), the J gene TRBJ2-7; D is ambiguous. The V and J ends lost 2 bases and 5 bases respectively, with 4 bases between them. The CDR3 loop spans 11 amino acids. From germline, CDR1 is LGHDT and CDR2 YNNKEL (reference sequence). CDR3 sequence: CASSQTHEQYF. DNA of the CDR3: TGTGCCAGCAGCCAAACTCACGAGCAGTACTTC.

The chain carries TRBV5-4 and TRBJ2-2, with 11 positions matching TRBD1. The CDR3 loop spans 15 amino acids. From germline, CDR1 is SGHNT and CDR2 YYREEE (reference sequence). J gave up 7 bases and V 3 bases, and 5 bases lay outside the gene matches. The CDR3 bases are TGTGCCAGCAGCTCGGGACAGGGGGAGGGCGGGGAGCTGTTTTTT. This encodes CASSSGQGEGGELFF.

CDR3 sequence (DNA): TGTGCCAGCAGCGTAAGCACTAGCGGGGGGGGAAATACGCAGTATTTT. The encoded protein is CASSVSTSGGGNTQYF. The J gene is TRBJ2-3, the V gene TRBV9; the match to TRBD2 covers 13 bases. This CDR3 has 16 residues. Germline V gene data show CDR1 as SGDLS and CDR2 as YYNGEE. Trimming removed 1 base from V and 7 bases from J; junction bases left unmatched: 6.

V gene TRBV5-1 combines with J gene TRBJ2-3, with 8 positions matching TRBD2. This CDR3 region has 18 residues. Germline CDR1 is SGHRS and CDR2 is YFSETQ. V lost 5 bases to trimming and J lost 4 bases; unmatched junction nucleotides: 18. For the CDR3, the DNA is TGCGCCAGCAGATGGATCTTTTCCGGGGGGGCTGGAGCAGATACGCAGTATTTT. Residues: CASRWIFSGGAGADTQYF.

The V gene is TRBV29-1, the J gene TRBJ1-1, with D unresolved. Trimming took 3 bases from V and 4 from J, leaving 6 bases between them. Germline CDR1 SQVTM, CDR2 ANQGSEA. This CDR3 is 11 amino acids long. The CDR3 DNA sequence: TGCAGCGTTGAGAGTTTCACTGAAGCTTTCTTT. Amino acids: CSVESFTEAFF.

The chain has TRBV7-2 and TRBJ1-1, with a weak D call TRBD1 (5 bases). Germline CDR1 and CDR2: SGHTA and FQGNSA. The CDR3 length is 15 residues. Trimming shortened V by 4 bases and J by 2 bases, and 14 bases separated the two germline ends. The CDR3 is CASSSMGGGNTEAFF. CDR3 bases: TGTGCCAGCAGCTCTATGGGGGGGGGTAACACTGAAGCTTTCTTT. The full variable domain, in which reference TRBV7-2 and TRBJ1-1 provide the parts outside the CDR3, is GAGVSQSPSNKVTEKGKDVELRCDPISGHTALYWYRQSLGQGLEFLIYFQGNSAPDKSGLPSDRFSAERTGGSVSTLTIQRTQQEDSAVYLCASSSMGGGNTEAFFGQGTRLTVV.

V gene TRBV6-2 or TRBV6-3 combines with J gene TRBJ2-1; D remains unclear. The CDR3 sequence is 14 residues long. Per germline, CDR1 MNHEY and CDR2 SVGEGT. Deletions cut 4 bases from V and 4 bases from J, with 11 bases between. The CDR3 loop reads CASSSPRIYNEQFF. CDR3 nucleotides: TGTGCCAGCAGTTCCCCGCGCATTTACAATGAGCAGTTCTTC.

The chain carries TRBV4-3 and TRBJ1-3; D unclear. The CDR3 extends over 15 amino acids. Germline assignment: CDR1 LGHNA and CDR2 YSLEER. The germline V and J ends were trimmed by 1 base and 2 bases, with 9 bases remaining between them. This chain's CDR3 is CASSQVRWTGNTIYF. DNA for the CDR3: TGCGCCAGCAGCCAAGTTCGGTGGACTGGAAACACCATATATTTT.

This rearrangement joins TRBV7-6 to TRBJ2-7; TRBD2 matches at 11 bases. CDR3 length: 19 residues. The V gene's germline CDR1 is SGHVS and CDR2 FNYEAQ. V gave up 3 bases and J gave up 2 bases; unmatched junction bases: 15. The CDR3 DNA follows: TGTGCCAGCAGCTTCCTGGCTAGCGGGAGGACCGGTAGGACCTACGAGCAGTACTTC. Translated: CASSFLASGRTGRTYEQYF.

The gene calls are TRBV28 and TRBJ1-5; D perhaps matches TRBD1 (6 bases). The CDR3 runs 14 residues. Deletions cut 4 bases from V and 1 base from J, with 8 bases between. Germline V gives CDR1 MDHEN, CDR2 SYDVKM. CDR3 in DNA: TGTGCCAGCAGTTCCGGACAGAGCAATCAGCCCCAGCATTTT. Translated: CASSSGQSNQPQHF.

The CDR3 protein is CASSLEFANTGELFF. The CDR3 bases are TGTGCCAGCAGTTTAGAATTCGCGAACACCGGGGAGCTGTTTTTT. The chain carries TRBV2 and TRBJ2-2; no clear D gene. The CDR3 loop spans 15 amino acids. The germline gives CDR1 SNHLY, CDR2 FYNNEI. V lost 5 bases and J lost 0, with 10 bases in between.

The chain joins TRBV7-9 to TRBJ1-6; D is undetermined. The germline V and J ends were trimmed by 6 bases and 0 bases, with 21 bases remaining between them. CDR3 length: 19 residues. Germline CDR1 SEHNR, CDR2 FQNEAQ (reference sequence). This CDR3 reads CASSTGLRRRSSYNSPLHF. CDR3 coding DNA: TGTGCCAGCAGTACCGGATTAAGAAGGCGCAGCTCCTATAATTCACCCCTCCACTTT.

V gene TRBV5-4 combines with J gene TRBJ1-2; D is undetermined. V lost 9 bases and J lost 0, with 15 bases in between. CDR1 is SGHNT and CDR2 is YYREEE in the germline V gene (reference sequence). This CDR3 is 14 amino acids long. The CDR3 protein is CAIHPQETNYGYTF. The CDR3 nucleotides read TGTGCCATCCACCCCCAGGAAACTAACTATGGCTACACCTTC.

V is TRBV15 and J is TRBJ1-2, with D possibly TRBD1 on 5 matching bases. V was shortened by 5 bases and J by 6 bases, with 19 bases between the two germline ends. This CDR3 has 15 amino acids. CDR1 and CDR2 from the germline V gene are LNHNV and YYDKDF (reference sequence). The CDR3 spells CATSGERMRGNGYTF. The CDR3 DNA follows: TGTGCCACCAGCGGCGAGCGGATGAGGGGCAATGGCTACACCTTC.

V and J are TRBV7-9 and TRBJ1-4; D unclear. The V and J ends lost 3 bases and 3 bases respectively, with 11 bases between them. Germline-derived CDR1 and CDR2 are SEHNR and FQNEAQ (reference sequence). The CDR3 totals 15 residues. The CDR3 is CASSFGNGANEKLFF. The CDR3 DNA reads as TGTGCCAGCAGCTTCGGAAATGGCGCTAATGAAAAACTGTTTTTT.

The chain links TRBV11-2 to TRBJ2-2, with unresolved D. The CDR3 is 16 residues long. Trimming took off 1 base at V and 1 base at J, with 10 bases between the two ends. From germline, CDR1 is SGHAT and CDR2 FQNNGV. As DNA, the CDR3 is TGTGCCAGCAGCTTAGGCCGGATTGGGAACACCGGGGAGCTGTTTTTT. It codes for CASSLGRIGNTGELFF.

This chain links TRBV19 with TRBJ2-3; D is possibly TRBD1 (5 bases). CDR1 and CDR2 (germline): LNHDA, SQIVND (reference sequence). The CDR3 is made up of 13 amino acids. Trimming left V 3 bases short and J 4 bases short, with 8 bases between. The CDR3 DNA is TGTGCCAGTAGTATTCAGGGCGCAGATACGCAGTATTTT. This translates into CASSIQGADTQYF.

The J gene is TRBJ1-5, the V gene TRBV13; a possible D gene is TRBD1 (6 bases). The CDR3 has 14 residues. V lost 5 bases and J lost 7, with 15 bases in between. Germline CDR1 PRHDT, CDR2 FYEKMQ (reference sequence). CDR3 residues: CASSRGQLGQPQHF. CDR3 bases: TGTGCCAGCAGCCGCGGACAGCTTGGCCAGCCCCAGCATTTT.